This T cell receptor beta chain was captured by sequencing in a study of shared clonotypes between healthy human individuals (dated by TCRdb to 2020 to 2022). Regarding the research as a whole: A couple of women and a few men aged 18 to 49 years were included in the cohort. For each donor, CD4 naive and CD4 memory were each run on three plates, CD8 naive on two plates, and CD8 memory on one plate. To estimate repertoire size and how much clonotype sharing occurs between individuals, the study deeply sequenced the blood TCR repertoires of several healthy adults. To increase sequencing depth and limit assay-specific biases, TCR repertoire library preparation and sequencing were carried out by different laboratories using diverse techniques. Between about 0.85 and 9.5 billion PBMCs per donor were obtained by leukapheresis. Results and caveats for the whole study, not just this receptor: The genetic and exposure-history diversity represented was limited by the small number of donors. Even with the large sequencing depth, rarefaction of the sorted-subset datasets indicated that sequencing was incomplete. Sampling was limited to blood, and TCR repertoires in tissue likely differ from TCR repertoires in blood. Naive subsets generally had larger estimated clonotype richness than memory subsets. Across a handful of donors, around 5.4% of naive CD4, approximately 3.5% of naive CD8, approximately 2.5% of memory CD4, and approximately 0.4% of memory CD8 clonotypes were shared. Higher generation probabilities were observed for clonotypes shared by all four sorted-subset donors than for non-shared clonotypes. Pairwise subsampling led to the expectation that sequencing depth would affect the degree of clonotype sharing among donors.

The donors were healthy, HIV-negative adults with no recently reported acute infections or vaccinations. Every donor was a Caucasian adult residing in Nashville, Tennessee, USA. CD8 memory samples were composed of magnetically selected CD45RO+ cells combined with CCR7-negative CD45RA+ effector memory (TemRA) cells. Blood was collected by leukapheresis, and PBMCs were isolated by Ficoll-Histopaque density gradient centrifugation and then cryopreserved in liquid nitrogen vapor phase. Analytical flow cytometry was used to check the purity and quantity of each magnetically sorted T cell population. Genomic DNA was isolated from every sorted fraction and measured by UV absorbance on a Nanodrop 2000c. The CDR3 sequence holds 13 residues, the cysteine and phenylalanine included. CDR3 DNA is the only sequence kept; it has 39 bases, read in frame from the first base. From the germline V gene, CDR1 is SGHRS and CDR2 is YFSETQ. The V and J ends are trimmed by 6 bases and 6 bases, leaving 13 bases between them.

Using the deep immunoSEQ assay, TCR CDR3 regions were amplified from genomic DNA by multiplex PCR. Genomic DNA extracted from each cell subset was distributed evenly over all wells of several immunoSEQ 96-well plates, and each plate served as one replicate. Each replicate PCR for sorted subsets received around 0.2 ug genomic DNA, equal to tens of thousands of T cell genomes. The purified libraries were quantified using a Qubit 3.0 fluorometer, sized with a Bioanalyzer 2100, and then quantified again using the KAPA Library Quantification kit. Every immunoSEQ 96-well plate was sequenced on a dedicated single-read 150-cycle Illumina NextSeq 550 flow cell. Concerning the study's data processing: Because the immunoSEQ output held only junctional sequences and lacked quality scores, the filtering could not match the filtering applied to full-length reads. Sequences were annotated with PyIR, a Python wrapper for IgBLAST v1.9, using IMGT germline references to assign V/J genes and CDR3. Reads were removed for weak V/J assignments (E-value above 1e-6), missing CDR3, stop codons, out-of-frame junctions, or ambiguous translated residues. V3J clonotypes were defined as sequences sharing an identical inferred V gene, J gene, and CDR3 amino acid sequence. Percentage overlap between repertoires was calculated by dividing the number of shared unique clonotypes by the size of the smaller repertoire. Repertoire richness was assessed with RTK rarefaction, the Chao1 estimator, and Recon v2.1 estimates of unobserved clonotypes. Generation probabilities were computed with OLGA for all TCRbeta clonotypes obtained by the gDNA method from several donors. TCRdb took this table from immuneACCESS and kept in-frame rearrangements with V and J called. Such tables lack part of the clones; where checked against another copy, unresolved V genes explain under half of the gap, and the rest is unexplained. The D gene and trimming were derived from the DNA, and the V and J assignments and clone size from that table. The sample data list around 100,000 clones, and around two thirds of these were observed just once. Approximately 23% of the sample is taken by the ten largest.

The table lists this clone with a few counts. The target of this receptor is not known. Base qualities were left out, and no much larger clone turns up one base away. Recombination linked TRBV5-1 to TRBJ1-3, and TRBD1 may be the D gene, going by 5 matching bases. The clonotype comes from a woman aged 25 to 39 in good health. The specimen was memory CD8+ T cells sorted from blood. The meaning of the sample's cell subset or site label: CD45RO+ cells pooled with CCR7-negative TemRA cells. Here is the DNA: TGCGCCAGCATTCGAGGGGCCGCAAACACCATATATTTT. Its amino acids are CASIRGAANTIYF.